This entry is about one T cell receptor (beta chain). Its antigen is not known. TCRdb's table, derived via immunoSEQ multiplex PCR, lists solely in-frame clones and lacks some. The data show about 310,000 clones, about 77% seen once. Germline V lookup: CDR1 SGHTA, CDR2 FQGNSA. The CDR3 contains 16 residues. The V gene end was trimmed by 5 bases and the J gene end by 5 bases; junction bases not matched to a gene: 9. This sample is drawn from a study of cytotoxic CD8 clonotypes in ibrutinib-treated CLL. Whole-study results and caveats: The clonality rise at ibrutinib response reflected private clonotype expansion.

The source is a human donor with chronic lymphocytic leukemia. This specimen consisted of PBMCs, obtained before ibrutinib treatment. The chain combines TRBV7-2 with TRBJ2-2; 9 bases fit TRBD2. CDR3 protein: CASSLSGSLGTGELFF. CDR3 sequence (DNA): TGTGCCAGCAGCCTTAGCGGGAGTCTTGGGACCGGGGAGCTGTTTTTT.